The rows below give T cell receptor beta chains drawn from one sample of a study of patients and donors after allogeneic stem cell transplantation. TCRdb reprocessed the RT-PCR reads via MiXCR and lists one record per CDR3 protein. The sample gives about 960,000 distinct CDR3 sequences, more than 15% of which show up once; 5% to 6.5% is in the top ten. The sample was blood, either unsorted or a sorted T cell fraction (not recorded which). The receptors derive from a human donor who was either an allogeneic HSCT recipient or a stem cell or donor lymphocyte infusion donor (not recorded which). It is not recorded whose cells these are; they may come from a transplant donor. CDR3s include the opening cysteine and the closing phenylalanine or tryptophan. A D gene is named only where the DNA matches it firmly. Size values are once, few and many counts, or a class for expanded clones, and some rows have none.

TRBV12-3/TRBV12-4,few,.,TRBJ1-1,CASSLERLLVDTEAFF,TGTGCCAGCAGTTTAGAAAGATTACTAGTCGACACTGAAGCTTTCTTT
TRBV11-2,many,.,TRBJ1-3,CASSFSGPYSGNTIYF,TGTGCCAGCAGCTTTAGTGGGCCGTACTCTGGAAACACCATATATTTT
TRBV18,.,.,TRBJ1-1,CASSPKDKLEAFF,TGTGCCAGCTCACCCAAGGACAAGTTGGAAGCTTTCTTT
TRBV20-1,.,.,TRBJ1-3,CSASRTAGNTIYF,TGCAGTGCTAGCCGGACAGCCGGAAACACCATATATTTT
TRBV5-1,few,.,TRBJ2-1,CASSIDYPNEQFF,TGCGCCAGCAGCATCGACTACCCCAATGAGCAGTTCTTC
TRBV12-3/TRBV12-4,few,TRBD1,TRBJ1-2,CASSVPGQGAGYTF,TGTGCCAGCAGTGTCCCGGGACAGGGGGCTGGCTACACCTTC
TRBV5-1,.,.,TRBJ2-7,CASSHDEGSYEQYF,TGCGCCAGCAGCCATGATGAGGGCTCCTACGAGCAGTACTTC
TRBV4-3,.,TRBD1,TRBJ1-1,CASSQPYRGTEAFF,TGCGCCAGCAGCCAACCGTACAGGGGGACTGAAGCTTTCTTT
TRBV7-9,few,.,TRBJ2-2,CASSFPRLGIRPGELFF,TGTGCCAGCAGCTTTCCCCGGTTGGGTATTCGTCCCGGGGAGCTGTTTTTT
TRBV15,.,TRBD2,TRBJ2-7,CATSSGGRVTYEQYF,TGTGCCACCAGTTCGGGCGGGAGGGTTACCTACGAGCAGTACTTC
TRBV29-1,many,TRBD2,TRBJ2-2,CSVETSRSNTGELFF,TGCAGCGTGGAGACTAGCAGATCGAACACCGGGGAGCTGTTTTTT
TRBV29-1,many,.,TRBJ1-3,CSGAGSGNTIYF,TGCAGCGGTGCGGGCTCTGGAAACACCATATATTTT
TRBV20-1,many,.,TRBJ1-2,CSAIGHNYGYTF,TGCAGTGCTATTGGACACAACTATGGCTACACCTTC
TRBV20-1,few,.,TRBJ2-7,CSASGGLQEQYF,TGCAGTGCTAGTGGGGGGCTCCAAGAGCAGTACTTC
TRBV5-1,.,TRBD1,TRBJ1-4,CASSLSVRTGVNEKLFF,TGCGCCAGCAGCTTGTCTGTCCGGACAGGGGTGAATGAAAAACTGTTTTTT
TRBV4-2,many,.,TRBJ1-5,CASSQPEGNRNQPQHF,TGTGCCAGCAGCCAACCTGAGGGCAACCGCAATCAGCCCCAGCATTTT
TRBV5-6,.,.,TRBJ1-6,CASSLRPSRGSPLHF,TGTGCCAGCAGCTTGCGGCCTTCCCGAGGGTCACCCCTCCACTTT
TRBV25-1,few,.,TRBJ2-3,CASSEYPGAVYF,TGTGCCAGCAGTGAATACCCGGGGGCAGTGTATTTT
TRBV12-3/TRBV12-4,.,.,TRBJ2-7,CASRRGESSYEQYF,TGTGCCAGCCGCAGAGGGGAGAGCTCCTACGAGCAGTACTTC
TRBV19,.,.,TRBJ1-2,CASRTTNYGYTF,TGTGCCAGTAGAACTACCAACTATGGCTACACCTTC
TRBV11-3,.,.,TRBJ2-1,CASSLVGGSGDEQFF,TGTGCCAGCAGCTTAGTAGGAGGGAGCGGAGATGAGCAGTTCTTC
TRBV12-3/TRBV12-4,few,TRBD1,TRBJ1-1,CASRHRGPDTEAFF,TGTGCCAGCAGGCACAGGGGGCCCGACACTGAAGCTTTCTTT
TRBV21-1,.,.,TRBJ2-3,CASKGFSGTSMDTQYF,TGTGCCAGCAAGGGTTTTTCCGGGACTAGCATGGATACGCAGTATTTT
TRBV11-2,.,TRBD2,TRBJ2-7,CASSSLLAGDEQYF,TGTGCCAGCAGCTCATTACTAGCGGGAGACGAGCAGTACTTC
TRBV20-1,many,TRBD2,TRBJ2-7,CSARDIAGAYEQYF,TGCAGTGCTAGAGATATAGCGGGGGCCTACGAGCAGTACTTC
TRBV12-3/TRBV12-4,few,TRBD2,TRBJ2-7,CASSRKRGMSEQYF,TGTGCCAGCAGTCGAAAGCGGGGGATGAGCGAGCAGTACTTC
TRBV5-1,many,.,TRBJ1-1,CASSLDTYTEAFF,TGTGCCAGCAGCTTAGACACCTACACTGAAGCTTTCTTT
TRBV7-6,.,TRBD2,TRBJ2-5,CASSPLYERGQETQYF,TGTGCCAGCAGCCCTCTGTACGAGCGGGGGCAAGAGACCCAGTACTTC
TRBV6-5,few,.,TRBJ2-7,CASSYSGREEQYF,TGTGCCAGCAGTTACTCGGGCAGGGAAGAGCAGTACTTC
TRBV5-1,.,.,TRBJ2-3,CASSLADLSTDTQYF,TGCGCCAGCAGCTTGGCCGATCTTAGCACAGATACGCAGTATTTT
TRBV2,.,TRBD2,TRBJ2-7,CASTPGGPYEQYF,TGTGCCAGCACTCCGGGAGGGCCCTACGAGCAGTACTTC
TRBV20-1,.,.,TRBJ2-6,CSASVTGANVLTF,TGCAGTGCTTCGGTCACTGGGGCCAACGTCCTGACTTTC
TRBV2,.,.,TRBJ2-5,CASSPIPGPSGETQYF,TGTGCCAGCAGTCCCATCCCGGGCCCCTCCGGGGAGACCCAGTACTTC
TRBV12-3/TRBV12-4,many,.,TRBJ1-1,CASSLRALNTEAFF,TGTGCCAGCAGTTTACGGGCTCTGAACACTGAAGCTTTCTTT
TRBV5-1,few,TRBD1,TRBJ2-3,CASRDRGGIDTQYF,TGCGCCAGTCGAGACAGGGGAGGAATCGATACGCAGTATTTT
TRBV5-1,.,.,TRBJ2-1,CASTYPSARTNEQFF,TGCGCCAGCACCTACCCCTCCGCCCGAACCAATGAGCAGTTCTTC
TRBV7-8,.,.,TRBJ2-7,CASSLVHQGSYEQYF,TGTGCCAGCAGCTTAGTGCATCAGGGCTCCTACGAGCAGTACTTC
TRBV7-9,few,.,TRBJ1-2,CASSPQTGGYTF,TGTGCCAGCAGCCCGCAGACCGGTGGCTACACCTTC
TRBV12-3/TRBV12-4,.,TRBD2,TRBJ2-1,CASSSPGGGAEGEQFF,TGTGCCAGCAGTTCCCCAGGCGGGGGGGCAGAAGGTGAGCAGTTCTTC
TRBV3-1,few,.,TRBJ1-1,CASSPLTGARDTEAFF,TGTGCCAGCAGCCCCCTTACCGGGGCCAGAGACACTGAAGCTTTCTTT
TRBV20-1,few,.,TRBJ2-7,CSAGPQGDEQYF,TGCAGTGCTGGCCCACAGGGTGACGAGCAGTACTTC
TRBV7-2,once,TRBD1,TRBJ2-1,CASITSGTGPYNEQFF,TGTGCCAGTATAACTTCCGGGACAGGGCCCTACAATGAGCAGTTCTTC
TRBV6-1,few,.,TRBJ2-3,CASRNRMTGPTDTQYF,TGTGCCAGCCGGAATAGGATGACAGGACCCACAGATACGCAGTATTTT
TRBV5-1,.,.,TRBJ2-7,CASSLEWGSPYYEQYF,TGCGCCAGCAGCTTGGAATGGGGGTCACCTTATTACGAGCAGTACTTC
TRBV30,few,.,TRBJ1-6,CAWRWGPYNSPLHF,TGTGCCTGGAGGTGGGGTCCCTATAATTCACCCCTCCACTTT
TRBV27,.,.,TRBJ2-2,CASSLWPRGGELFF,TGTGCCAGCAGTTTATGGCCCAGGGGCGGGGAGCTGTTTTTT
TRBV10-3,.,.,TRBJ1-2,CAITEDTYYGYTF,TGTGCCATCACCGAGGACACCTACTATGGCTACACCTTC
TRBV5-1,.,TRBD2,TRBJ2-7,CASSRAGESYEQYF,TGCGCCAGCAGCCGAGCGGGAGAGTCCTACGAGCAGTACTTC
TRBV7-3,.,TRBD2,TRBJ2-3,CASSPRLAGETDTQYF,TGTGCCAGCAGCCCCCGACTAGCGGGAGAGACAGATACGCAGTATTTT
TRBV4-2,.,TRBD2,TRBJ2-3,CASSQETPGTSGGITDTQYF,TGTGCCAGCAGCCAAGAGACCCCCGGGACTAGCGGGGGGATCACAGATACGCAGTATTTT
TRBV7-2,once,.,TRBJ2-7,CASSLRNPNEQYF,TGTGCCAGCAGCTTAAGGAACCCTAACGAGCAGTACTTC